Listed below are T cell receptor beta chains from one sample, sequenced in a study of low-dose radiotherapy and immunotherapy resistance in tumors. TCRdb fed the reads into MiXCR, producing one record per CDR3 protein. The sample consists of about 30,000 distinct CDR3 sequences, under 55% of them appearing once. The specimen was PBMCs, collected after low-dose radiotherapy plus immunotherapy. The receptor source for this set is a male donor with gallbladder cancer. CDR3s include the opening cysteine and the closing phenylalanine or tryptophan. D genes are given only for firm matches. Rows give clone size only sometimes, using once, few, many, or a class for an expanded clone.

DNA	CDR3	J	V	D	size
TGTGCCAGCAGTTTACTCGGGGTGAACAATGAGCAGTTCTTC	CASSLLGVNNEQFF	TRBJ2-1	TRBV28	.	few
TGTGCCAGCAGCCAAGCGGGTGAGCAGTTCTTC	CASSQAGEQFF	TRBJ2-1	TRBV3-1	.	.
TGTGCCAGCAGCCAAAAAGGGAACACTGAAGCTTTCTTT	CASSQKGNTEAFF	TRBJ1-1	TRBV3-1	.	many
TGTGCCAGCAGTACACCGATGGGACTAGCGGGAGAGCAGTTCTTC	CASSTPMGLAGEQFF	TRBJ2-1	TRBV7-9	TRBD2	.
TGTGCCACCTTTAAGTCGGGACTAGCGAGTCGCACAGATACGCAGTATTTT	CATFKSGLASRTDTQYF	TRBJ2-3	TRBV6-1	TRBD2	.
TGTGCCAGCAGCACGAACACCGGGGAGCTGTTTTTT	CASSTNTGELFF	TRBJ2-2	TRBV28	.	.
TGTGCCAGCAGCTTTAAACCCGGAGGGGTCGCAGAGACCCAGTACTTC	CASSFKPGGVAETQYF	TRBJ2-5	TRBV7-8	.	.
TGTGCCAGCAGTCCTCGGAGGGTTCCCGGGGAGCTGTTTTTT	CASSPRRVPGELFF	TRBJ2-2	TRBV11-2	.	.
TGCGCCAGCAGCCGAGGGGGACAGCTTAACTATGGCTACACCTTC	CASSRGGQLNYGYTF	TRBJ1-2	TRBV4-1	TRBD1	.
TGTGCCAGCAGATGGGGCGCCCCTTACAATGAGCAGTTCTTC	CASRWGAPYNEQFF	TRBJ2-1	TRBV28	.	many
TGTGCCAGCAGCCCTGTGGGGGGGCGGTCCACCGGGGAGCTGTTTTTT	CASSPVGGRSTGELFF	TRBJ2-2	TRBV2	.	many
TGCGCCAGCAGCCAGGGGTATTTGGAGGAGCTGTTTTTT	CASSQGYLEELFF	TRBJ2-2	TRBV5-1	.	many
TGCAGCGTGCGTGGAGTGGCTAGCGGGAGGGCCGCCTACAATGAGCAGTTCTTC	CSVRGVASGRAAYNEQFF	TRBJ2-1	TRBV29-1	TRBD2	.
TGTGCCAGCAGTCCCGGGACAGGGGGCGCAGAGACCCAGTACTTC	CASSPGTGGAETQYF	TRBJ2-5	TRBV27	TRBD1	.
TGTGCCAGCAGCTTACAGGGGGCATCAGATACGCAGTATTTT	CASSLQGASDTQYF	TRBJ2-3	TRBV7-8	TRBD1	medium-sized
TGTGCCAGCAGCCAGACAGGGAAACAGCCCCAGCATTTT	CASSQTGKQPQHF	TRBJ1-5	TRBV4-2	TRBD1	.
TGCAGCGTTGAAAGCGGAAACACCATATATTTT	CSVESGNTIYF	TRBJ1-3	TRBV29-1	.	few
TGCGCCTGCAGCAAAGAGGACAGGGTCCAAGAGGAGCTGTTTTTT	CACSKEDRVQEELFF	TRBJ2-2	TRBV4-3	TRBD1	.
TGCAGCGTTGACGGGGGGCTCAGCGAGCAGTACTTC	CSVDGGLSEQYF	TRBJ2-7	TRBV29-1	.	.
TGTGCCAGCATCGGACTAGCGGGTCTCACGTCCTTCGTTGAGCAGTTCTTC	CASIGLAGLTSFVEQFF	TRBJ2-1	TRBV6-1	TRBD2	few
TGTGCCAGCAGTGAGGGGGGAGGACAGGGGCGTAACTATGGCTACACCTTC	CASSEGGGQGRNYGYTF	TRBJ1-2	TRBV9	TRBD1	.
TGTGCCAGCAGCCAAAGGACTAGCGGGATCGATGAGCAGTTCTTC	CASSQRTSGIDEQFF	TRBJ2-1	TRBV3-1	TRBD2	once
TGTGCCAGCAGCTTAGTAACTGAGCAGTACTTC	CASSLVTEQYF	TRBJ2-7	TRBV7-2	.	.
TGCGCCAGCAGCCAAGTGTCAGATATCACCGGGGAGCTGTTTTTT	CASSQVSDITGELFF	TRBJ2-2	TRBV4-3	.	.